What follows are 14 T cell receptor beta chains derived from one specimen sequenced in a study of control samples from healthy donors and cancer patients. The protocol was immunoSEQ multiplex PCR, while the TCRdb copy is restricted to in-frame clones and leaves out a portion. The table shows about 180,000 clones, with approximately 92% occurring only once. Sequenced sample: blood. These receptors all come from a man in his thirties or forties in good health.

CDR3 sequence: CASSKEEAAGELFF. DNA for the CDR3: TGTGCCAGCAGCAAAGAAGAGGCTGCCGGGGAGCTGTTTTTT. The chain couples TRBV21-1 to TRBJ2-2; no check of the table's D call, TRBD2, against the DNA was made. TRBV21-1 is designated a pseudogene. This CDR3 contains 14 residues.

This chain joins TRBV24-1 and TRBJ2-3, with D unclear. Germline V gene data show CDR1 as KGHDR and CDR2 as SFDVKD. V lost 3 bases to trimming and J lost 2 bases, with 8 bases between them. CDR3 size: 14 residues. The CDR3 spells CATSDGNLTDTQYF. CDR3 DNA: TGTGCCACCAGTGATGGTAATCTCACAGATACGCAGTATTTT.

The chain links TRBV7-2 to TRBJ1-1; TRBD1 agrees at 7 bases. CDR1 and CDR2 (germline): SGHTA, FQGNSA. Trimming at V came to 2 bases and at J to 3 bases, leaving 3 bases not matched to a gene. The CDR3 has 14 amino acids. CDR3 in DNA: TGTGCCAGCAGCTTATTCGGGACAGACACTGAAGCTTTCTTT. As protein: CASSLFGTDTEAFF.

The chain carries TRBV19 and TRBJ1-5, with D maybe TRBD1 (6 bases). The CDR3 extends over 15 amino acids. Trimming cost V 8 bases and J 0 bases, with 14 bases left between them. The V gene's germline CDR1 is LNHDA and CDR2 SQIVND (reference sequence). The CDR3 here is CASLRTAYSNQPQHF. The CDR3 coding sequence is TGTGCCAGTCTCAGGACAGCATATAGCAATCAGCCCCAGCATTTT. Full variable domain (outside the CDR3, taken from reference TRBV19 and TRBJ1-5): DGGITQSPKYLFRKEGQNVTLSCEQNLNHDAMYWYRQDPGQGLRLIYYSQIVNDFQKGDIAEGYSVSREKKESFPLTVTSAQKNPTAFYLCASLRTAYSNQPQHFGDGTRLSIL.

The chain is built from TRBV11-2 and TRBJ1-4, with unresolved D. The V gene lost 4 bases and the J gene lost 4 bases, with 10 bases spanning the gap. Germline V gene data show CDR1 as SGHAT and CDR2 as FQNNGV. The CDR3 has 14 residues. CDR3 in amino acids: CASSSARYNEKLFF. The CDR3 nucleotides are TGTGCCAGCAGCTCGGCTCGGTATAATGAAAAACTGTTTTTT.

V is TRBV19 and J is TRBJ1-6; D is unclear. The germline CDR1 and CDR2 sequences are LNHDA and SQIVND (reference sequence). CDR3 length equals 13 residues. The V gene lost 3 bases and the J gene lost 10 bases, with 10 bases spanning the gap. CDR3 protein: CASSMTPVSPLHF. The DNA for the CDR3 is TGTGCCAGTAGTATGACCCCTGTGTCACCCCTCCACTTT.

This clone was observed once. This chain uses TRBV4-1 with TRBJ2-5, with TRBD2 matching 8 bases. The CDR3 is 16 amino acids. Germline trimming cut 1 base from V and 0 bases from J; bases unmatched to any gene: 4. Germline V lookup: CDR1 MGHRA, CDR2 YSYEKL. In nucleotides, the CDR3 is TGCGCCAGCAGCCAAGGGACTAGCAGCTACCAAGAGACCCAGTACTTC. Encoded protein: CASSQGTSSYQETQYF.

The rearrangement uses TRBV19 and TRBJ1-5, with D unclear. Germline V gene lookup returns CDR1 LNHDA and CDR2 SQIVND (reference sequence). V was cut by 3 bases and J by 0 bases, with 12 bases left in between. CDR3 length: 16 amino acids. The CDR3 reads CASSMGIGYSNQPQHF. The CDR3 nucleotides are TGTGCCAGTAGTATGGGAATCGGGTATAGCAATCAGCCCCAGCATTTT.

The CDR3 is CASGAGTMRRYTF. CDR3 coding DNA: TGTGCCAGCGGGGCAGGGACCATGCGACGCTACACCTTC. J is TRBJ1-2 and V is TRBV2, with D maybe TRBD1 (5 bases). Germline V gene lookup returns CDR1 SNHLY and CDR2 FYNNEI. The CDR3 runs 13 residues. Trimming took 8 bases from V and 9 from J, leaving 19 bases between them.

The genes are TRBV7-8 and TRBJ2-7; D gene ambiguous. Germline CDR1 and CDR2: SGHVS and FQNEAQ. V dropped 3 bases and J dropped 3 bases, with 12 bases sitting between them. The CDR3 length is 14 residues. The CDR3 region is CASSFDGPYYEQYF. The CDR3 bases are TGTGCCAGCAGCTTCGACGGACCGTACTACGAGCAGTACTTC.

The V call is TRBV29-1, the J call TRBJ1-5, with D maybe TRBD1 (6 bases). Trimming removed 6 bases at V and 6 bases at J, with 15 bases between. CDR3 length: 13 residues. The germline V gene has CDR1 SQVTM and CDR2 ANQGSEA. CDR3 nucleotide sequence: TGCAGCGTGGGGGGCAGGGATGGTCAGCCCCAGCATTTT. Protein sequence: CSVGGRDGQPQHF.

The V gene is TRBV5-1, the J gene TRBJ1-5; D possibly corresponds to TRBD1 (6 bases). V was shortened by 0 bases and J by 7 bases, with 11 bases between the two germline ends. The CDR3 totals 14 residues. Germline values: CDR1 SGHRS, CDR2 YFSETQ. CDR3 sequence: CASSLEGGGQPQHF. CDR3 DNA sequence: TGCGCCAGCAGCTTGGAGGGGGGCGGGCAGCCCCAGCATTTT.

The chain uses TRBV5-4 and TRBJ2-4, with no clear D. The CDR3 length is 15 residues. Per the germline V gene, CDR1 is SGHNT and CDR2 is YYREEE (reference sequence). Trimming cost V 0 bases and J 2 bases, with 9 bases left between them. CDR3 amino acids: CASSLAPGTKNIQYF. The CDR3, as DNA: TGTGCCAGCAGCTTGGCCCCGGGTACCAAAAACATTCAGTACTTC.

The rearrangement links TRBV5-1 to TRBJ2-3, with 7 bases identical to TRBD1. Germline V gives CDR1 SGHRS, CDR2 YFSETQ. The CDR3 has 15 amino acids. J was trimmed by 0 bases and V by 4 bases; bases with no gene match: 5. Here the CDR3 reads CASSLTGASTDTQYF. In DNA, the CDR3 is TGCGCCAGCAGCCTTACAGGGGCTAGCACAGATACGCAGTATTTT.